This is a list of T cell receptor beta chains from one sample in a study of vaccination effects on CD4 cells after COVID-19. Antigens for these TCRs are unknown. Here immunoSEQ multiplex PCR was the method, and the copy in TCRdb shows in-frame clones only, minus some. The sample shows fewer than 85,000 clones, 76% of them seen only once. The sample consisted of CD4+ T cells from PBMCs cultured with HCoV-OC43 spike peptides, taken after COVID-19 vaccination. The source of these receptors is a human donor who received a COVID-19 vaccine. CDR3s include the opening cysteine and the closing phenylalanine or tryptophan. A D gene is named only where the DNA matches it firmly. Only some rows state a clone size, as once, few, many or a class for expanded clones.

cdr3_nt cdr3_aa j_call d_call clone_size v_call
TGTGCCAGCAGCGTAGACAGGGGGTCTGGAAACACCATATATTTT CASSVDRGSGNTIYF TRBJ1-3 TRBD1 once TRBV9
TGTGCCAGCAGTTACATGGACAGGGCTGGAAACACCATATATTTT CASSYMDRAGNTIYF TRBJ1-3 TRBD1 - TRBV28
TGTGCCAGCAGTTACGACAGGAGGAGCAATCAGCCCCAGCATTTT CASSYDRRSNQPQHF TRBJ1-5 - - TRBV6-2/TRBV6-3
TGCGCCAGCAGCCAAGTTTTTGAAGGGAATGTTGGGAAGACCCAGTACTTC CASSQVFEGNVGKTQYF TRBJ2-5 - once TRBV4-1
TGCAGCGAGCTCTCTCGGGCGGGAGAGACCCAGTACTTC CSELSRAGETQYF TRBJ2-5 - - TRBV29-1
TGCGCCAGCAGTGAGTCACAGGGTTCCGGTACGCAGTATTTT CASSESQGSGTQYF TRBJ2-3 - - TRBV10-1
TGCGCCAGCAGCCAAGCAATCGCGGGGGGACAAGAGACCCAGTACTTC CASSQAIAGGQETQYF TRBJ2-5 TRBD2 - TRBV4-1
TGCGCCAGCAGCTTGGCCAGTCAGTCCGGACTAGCGGGGGGGCTTAAAGAGACCCAGTACTTC CASSLASQSGLAGGLKETQYF TRBJ2-5 TRBD2 - TRBV5-1
TGCGCCAGCAGCTGGGGAAGCCCGAGACAGGGGGACTATGGCTACACCTTC CASSWGSPRQGDYGYTF TRBJ1-2 TRBD1 - TRBV5-1
TGTGCCAGCAGCAACTCAGCGGGGGGCGACTACACCTTC CASSNSAGGDYTF TRBJ1-2 - few TRBV21-1
TGTGCCAGCAGTCCGCATCCCGACAGGGTTACCTACAATGAGCAGTTCTTC CASSPHPDRVTYNEQFF TRBJ2-1 TRBD1 - TRBV27
TGTGCCAGCAGTTACTGGCGGGATCTGGGCACTGAAGCTTTCTTT CASSYWRDLGTEAFF TRBJ1-1 - - TRBV6-5
TGTGCCAGCAGCCAGGTAACAGGGCGTCCTAATGAAAAACTGTTTTTT CASSQVTGRPNEKLFF TRBJ1-4 - once TRBV4-2
TGTGCCAGCAGTTTATACCAGGCGAACACCGGGGAGCTGTTTTTT CASSLYQANTGELFF TRBJ2-2 - few TRBV27
TGTGCCAGCAGCCCTCAGCCGAACACTGAAGCTTTCTTT CASSPQPNTEAFF TRBJ1-1 - - TRBV9
TGCGCCAGCAGCCCCGGCGGTGGGGACTACTATGGCTACACCTTC CASSPGGGDYYGYTF TRBJ1-2 - - TRBV5-1
TGTGCCAGCAGCGCGAGACAGTTACTTCAAGAGACCCAGTACTTC CASSARQLLQETQYF TRBJ2-5 - - TRBV7-2
TGTGCCAGCAGCTTAAATACAGGGGGCTTAGGGAACACCATATATTTT CASSLNTGGLGNTIYF TRBJ1-3 TRBD1 - TRBV7-3
TGTGCCAGCAGTGAAACCGGAGTTCAGCCCCAGCATTTT CASSETGVQPQHF TRBJ1-5 - once TRBV6-1
TGTGCCAGCAGGAAGACAGGGAGCACAGATACGCAGTATTTT CASRKTGSTDTQYF TRBJ2-3 TRBD1 - TRBV6-4
TGTGCCAGCTCAACAATGGGCACCGTCTGGTTAGGGAACACTGAAGCTTTCTTT CASSTMGTVWLGNTEAFF TRBJ1-1 - - TRBV18
TGTGCCACCAGCAGAGATGCGGGGCCCGGATTTGAGCAGTTCTTC CATSRDAGPGFEQFF TRBJ2-1 - - TRBV15
TGTGCTAGTGGTTTAGGGGCTATGAACACTGAAGCTTTCTTT CASGLGAMNTEAFF TRBJ1-1 - - TRBV12-5
TGTGCCTGGAGTCACGTCCACGGTACGCAGTATTTT CAWSHVHGTQYF TRBJ2-3 - once TRBV30
TGCGCCAGCAGCCAAAGCGGGGGGGTCGGGACCCAGTACTTC CASSQSGGVGTQYF TRBJ2-5 TRBD2 - TRBV5-1
TGTGCCAGCAGTTTCAGAGCCGGAAGCAATCAGCCCCAGCATTTT CASSFRAGSNQPQHF TRBJ1-5 - - TRBV7-2
TGTGCCAGCGCCCGGAACACAGGGGGCTTAGAAGAGACCCAGTACTTC CASARNTGGLEETQYF TRBJ2-5 TRBD1 - TRBV7-7
TGTGCCAGCAGTGAAAGGTGGTGGGGACACCAAAAGGAGGGCTACACCTTC CASSERWWGHQKEGYTF TRBJ1-2 - few TRBV6-1
TGTGCCAGCAGTTACCTCGGGGGCAGAGGCGAGACCCAGTACTTC CASSYLGGRGETQYF TRBJ2-5 - - TRBV6-5
TGTGCCAGCAGCATCCGGGACGTCGTTAATTCACCCCTCCACTTT CASSIRDVVNSPLHF TRBJ1-6 - few TRBV5-6
TGCGCCAGCAGCGGGACGACAGGGGGCGCGACGGTTGAGACCCAGTACTTC CASSGTTGGATVETQYF TRBJ2-5 TRBD1 - TRBV5-1
TGTGCCAGCAGTTCATCTACACAGGGAAAGGCTGAAGCTTTCTTT CASSSSTQGKAEAFF TRBJ1-1 - - TRBV27
TGTGCCAGCAGTGAGGGGTATGGCTACACCTTC CASSEGYGYTF TRBJ1-2 - once TRBV6-6
TGTGCCAGCAGCCGCGGGGGGGTTGAGACCCAGTACTTC CASSRGGVETQYF TRBJ2-5 TRBD2 - TRBV7-2
TGTGCCAGCAGCCAGGACAGGGTACGGTCACCCCTCCACTTT CASSQDRVRSPLHF TRBJ1-6 TRBD1 - TRBV14
TGTGCCAGCAGCCAAGATCGGAGGGGGGAGGATGTAAACACCATATATTTT CASSQDRRGEDVNTIYF TRBJ1-3 - - TRBV3-1/TRBV3-2
TGTGCCAGCAGTTCCCAGGACAGGGGCACTGAAGCTTTCTTT CASSSQDRGTEAFF TRBJ1-1 TRBD1 - TRBV2
TGTGCCAGCAGTGACACTTGGGACTATGGCTACACCTTC CASSDTWDYGYTF TRBJ1-2 - - TRBV6-2/TRBV6-3
TGTGCCAGCTCATCGGACAGTAACTATGGCTACACCTTC CASSSDSNYGYTF TRBJ1-2 - - TRBV18
TGTGCCAGCAGCCCGATTGCGGCGGGTACGAACACCGGGGAGCTGTTTTTT CASSPIAAGTNTGELFF TRBJ2-2 - - TRBV7-7
TGTGCCAGCAGTTTACTCAGGGATTTTGGCTACACCTTC CASSLLRDFGYTF TRBJ1-2 - - TRBV28
TGTGCCAGCAGAAAAGGACAGGTTCGGACCCAGTACTTC CASRKGQVRTQYF TRBJ2-5 TRBD1 - TRBV6-5
TGTGCCAGCTCACCACAGGGTGTGACTGAAGCTTTCTTT CASSPQGVTEAFF TRBJ1-1 - - TRBV18
TGTGCCAGTAGTCCCCGAGGGTTGGAGACCCAGTACTTC CASSPRGLETQYF TRBJ2-5 - - TRBV19
TGCGCCAGCAGCTTTTCCGGGACAGGGGGCGATGAGCAGTTCTTC CASSFSGTGGDEQFF TRBJ2-1 TRBD1 - TRBV5-1
TGTGCCAGCAGTGAATCAACCCACAGCACTAGCACAGATACGCAGTATTTT CASSESTHSTSTDTQYF TRBJ2-3 - - TRBV6-1
TGTGCCAGCAGCTTACGGACAGGGTGGCAGCCCCAGCATTTT CASSLRTGWQPQHF TRBJ1-5 TRBD1 - TRBV5-8
TGTGCCAGCAGCGTGGTAGCTAACTATGGCTACACCTTC CASSVVANYGYTF TRBJ1-2 - - TRBV9
TGCAGTGCTGTTCGTCAGGAGACCCAGTACTTC CSAVRQETQYF TRBJ2-5 - - TRBV20-1